This T cell receptor beta chain comes out of a study of identical twins' blood T cells. This CDR3 comprises 13 residues. V lost 3 bases, J lost 5 bases, and 10 bases lay in between. Each TCR cDNA library carried sample-specific barcodes on both ends. TCRdb ran MiXCR on the 5' RACE reads and lists one entry per CDR3 protein. Here the sample spans roughly 340,000 distinct CDR3 sequences, approximately 30% being singletons. This TCR was sampled from a woman aged 18 to 55 in good health. What was sequenced was PBMCs. The chain is built from TRBV12-3 or TRBV12-4 and TRBJ1-1; D possibly corresponds to TRBD1 (6 bases). In nucleotides, the CDR3 is TGTGCCAGCAGTTTCGCCAGGGGTACTGAAGCTTTCTTT. It encodes CASSFARGTEAFF.